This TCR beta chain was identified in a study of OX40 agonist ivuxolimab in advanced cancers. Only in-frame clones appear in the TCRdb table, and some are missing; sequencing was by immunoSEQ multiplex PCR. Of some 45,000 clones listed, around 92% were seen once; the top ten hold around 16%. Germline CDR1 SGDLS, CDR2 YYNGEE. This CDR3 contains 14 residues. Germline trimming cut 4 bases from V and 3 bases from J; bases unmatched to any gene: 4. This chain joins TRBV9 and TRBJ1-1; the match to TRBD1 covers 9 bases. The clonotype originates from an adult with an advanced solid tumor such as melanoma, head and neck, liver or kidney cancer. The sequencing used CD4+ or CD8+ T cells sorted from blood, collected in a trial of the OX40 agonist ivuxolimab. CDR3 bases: TGTGCCAGCAGCCCCCGGGACAGGGACACTGAAGCTTTCTTT. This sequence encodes CASSPRDRDTEAFF.